This entry describes one T cell receptor beta chain. Its antigen is not identified. The sample belongs to a study of ipilimumab plus nivolumab after autologous stem cell transplantation. Only in-frame clones appear in the TCRdb table, and some are missing; sequencing was by immunoSEQ multiplex PCR. The sample comprises fewer than 950 clones, over 65% of which are singletons, and approximately 12% rests with the top ten. Trimming removed 2 bases at V and 0 bases at J, with 14 bases between. Germline assignment: CDR1 SGHNT and CDR2 YENEEA. The CDR3 loop spans 16 amino acids. Regarding the study as a whole: The authors say TCR, Treg and microbiome findings warrant further study.

Patients got ipilimumab 1 mg/kg beginning 14 to 28 days post-transplant. The gene calls are TRBV11-3 and TRBJ2-7; possible D gene TRBD2, 5 bases. This TCR was sampled from a male donor with primary mediastinal lymphoma. The material was PBMCs, obtained in a trial of ipilimumab plus nivolumab as post-transplant consolidation. The CDR3 bases are TGTGCCAGCAGCTTAATCAGCGCGGGTTCCTCCTACGAGCAGTACTTC. Protein sequence: CASSLISAGSSYEQYF. Variable domain in full (rest from reference TRBV11-3 and TRBJ2-7): EAGVVQSPRYKIIEKKQPVAFWCNPISGHNTLYWYLQNLGQGPELLIRYENEEAVDDSQLPKDRFSAERLKGVDSTLKIQPAELGDSAVYLCASSLISAGSSYEQYFGPGTRLTVT.